This T cell receptor (beta chain) emerged from a study of vaccination and CD4 T cells after COVID-19. Looking at the study overall: The convalescents were made up of six males and four females, two of whom were Hispanic. A CEFX pool, an HIV-1 Nef pool, or else no peptide went into the control cultures. Findings and caveats of the study: Within convalescent individuals, 304 out of 307 vaccine-specific clones proved to be spike mono-reactive.

This clonotype has more than one count but fewer than ten. Its antigen is unidentified. Indicated treatment: roughly 10-day PBMC culture with coronavirus spike peptide pools or control peptides (ViraFEST assay). Positive PCR dates spanned March to December 2020, predating US Alpha, Beta and Delta variants. With the Oncomine TCR Beta short-read assay, DNA from cultured CD4+ T cells was sequenced. TCRdb called the PCR reads again in MiXCR, with one record for every CDR3 protein. The sample lists some 15,000 distinct CDR3 sequences, about 43% seen once, with about 16% in the top ten. The CDR3 is made up of 14 amino acids. Trimming removed 3 bases at V and 4 bases at J, with 10 bases between.

The chain employs TRBV12-3 or TRBV12-4 and TRBJ1-5; TRBD1 might be the D (5 bases). This receptor was identified in a human donor who had recovered from COVID-19. This specimen consisted of CD4+ T cells from blood, cultured in vitro, obtained before SARS-CoV-2 vaccination. The chain's CDR3 is CASSFSGGNQPQHF. The CDR3 DNA follows: TGTGCCAGCAGTTTTTCTGGGGGGAATCAGCCCCAGCATTTT.